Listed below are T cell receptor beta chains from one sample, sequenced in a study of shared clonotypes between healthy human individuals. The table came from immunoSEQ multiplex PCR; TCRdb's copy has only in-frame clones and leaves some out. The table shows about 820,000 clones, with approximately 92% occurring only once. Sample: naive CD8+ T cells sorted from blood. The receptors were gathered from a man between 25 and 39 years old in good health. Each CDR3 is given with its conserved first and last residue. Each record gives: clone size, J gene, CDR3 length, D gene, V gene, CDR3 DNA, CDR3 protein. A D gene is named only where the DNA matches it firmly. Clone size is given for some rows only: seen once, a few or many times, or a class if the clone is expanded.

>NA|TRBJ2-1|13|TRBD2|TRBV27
TGTGCCAGCAGCGACCCCGACTGGACTAGCTGGCTCTTC
CASSDPDWTSWLF
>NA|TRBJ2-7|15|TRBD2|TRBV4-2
TGTGCCAGCAGCCAAGCTGCGGGAGGGCCCCACGAGCAGTACTTC
CASSQAAGGPHEQYF
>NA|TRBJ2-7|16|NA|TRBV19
TGTGCCAGTAGTACTAGCTTGGCGAAGCGTACCTACGAGCAGTACTTC
CASSTSLAKRTYEQYF
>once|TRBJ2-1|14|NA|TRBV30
TGTGCCTGGAGTGTACATTCAGGCCTCAATGAGCAGTTCTTC
CAWSVHSGLNEQFF
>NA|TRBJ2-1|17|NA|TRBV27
TGTGCCAGCAGCCGACCCGTTTCAGGGCATGGCTACAATGAGCAGTTCTTC
CASSRPVSGHGYNEQFF
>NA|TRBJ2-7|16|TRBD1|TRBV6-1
TGTGCCAGCATTGAAGGGTGGATGACAGGGACCTACGAGCAGTACTTC
CASIEGWMTGTYEQYF
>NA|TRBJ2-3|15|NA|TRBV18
TGTGCCAGCTCACCACCCTACAGTATCCCAGATACGCAGTATTTT
CASSPPYSIPDTQYF
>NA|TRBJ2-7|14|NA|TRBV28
TGTGCCAGCAGTTTTGCAGGGGCGCAGTACGAGCAGTACTTC
CASSFAGAQYEQYF
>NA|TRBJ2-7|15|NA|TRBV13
TGTGCCAGCAGCTCCCCGGTAGGGGGGATCCCCGAGCAGTACTTC
CASSSPVGGIPEQYF
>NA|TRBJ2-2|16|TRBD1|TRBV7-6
TGTGCCAGCAGTTATACGGGACAGCATAACACCGGGGAGCTGTTTTTT
CASSYTGQHNTGELFF
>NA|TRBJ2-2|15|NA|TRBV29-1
TGCAGCGTTGTAGGGGGAGGCATAAACACCGGGGAGCTGTTTTTT
CSVVGGGINTGELFF
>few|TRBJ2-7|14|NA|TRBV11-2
TGTGCCAGCAGCTTAGAGATCGGGACCTACGAGCAGTACTTC
CASSLEIGTYEQYF
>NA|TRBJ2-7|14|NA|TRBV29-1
TGCAGCGTTGACGGAGGGGTCAGTCCCTACGAGCAGTACTTC
CSVDGGVSPYEQYF
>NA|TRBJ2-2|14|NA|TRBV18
TGTGCCAGCTCACCTGAAGGGTACACCGGGGAGCTGTTTTTT
CASSPEGYTGELFF
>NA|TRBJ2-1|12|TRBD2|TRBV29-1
TGCGGCTACCAGCGGGAATACAATGAGCAGTTCTTC
CGYQREYNEQFF
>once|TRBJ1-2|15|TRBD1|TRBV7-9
TGTGCCAGCAGCTTGGAGAACTCGGACAGGGGTGCTAGCACCTTC
CASSLENSDRGASTF
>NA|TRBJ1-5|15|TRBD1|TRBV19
TGTGCCAGTAGTATAGACGGGACAGGGAATCAGCCCCAGCATTTT
CASSIDGTGNQPQHF
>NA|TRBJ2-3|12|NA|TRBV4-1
TGCGCCAGCAGCCAAAGAGCAGATACGCAGTATTTT
CASSQRADTQYF
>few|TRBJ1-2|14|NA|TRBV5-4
TGTGCCAGCAGCTTGGCCTCGACCAGTTATGGCTACACCTTC
CASSLASTSYGYTF
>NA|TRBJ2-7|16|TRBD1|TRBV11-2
TGTGCCAGCAGCTTAGGGAGGGGACAGGCCTCCTACGAGCAGTACTTC
CASSLGRGQASYEQYF
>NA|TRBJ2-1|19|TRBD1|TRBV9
TGTGCCAGCAGCGCGAACCGGGACAGAACGACTATCCCCTACAATGAGCAGTTCTTC
CASSANRDRTTIPYNEQFF
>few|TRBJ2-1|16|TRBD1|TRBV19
TGTGCCAGTGTCGCAGGGGGAGCAATCCCGGGGAATGAGCAGTTCTTC
CASVAGGAIPGNEQFF
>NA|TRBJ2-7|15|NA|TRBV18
TGTGCCAGCTCACGCCGGGACCTAGCCAGGTACGAGCAGTACTTC
CASSRRDLARYEQYF
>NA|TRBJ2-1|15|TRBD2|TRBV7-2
TGTGCCAGCAGCTCCACTAGCGGGATCTACAATGAGCAGTTCTTC
CASSSTSGIYNEQFF
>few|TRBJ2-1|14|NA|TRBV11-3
TGTGCCAGCAGCTTCCAGAGCTCCTACAATGAGCAGTTCTTC
CASSFQSSYNEQFF
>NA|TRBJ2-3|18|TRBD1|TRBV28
TGTGCCAGCAGTTTGGGACAGCGGGACAGGGGAGGAACAGATACGCAGTATTTT
CASSLGQRDRGGTDTQYF
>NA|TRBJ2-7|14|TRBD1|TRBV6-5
TGTGCCAGCAGTTACTGGGACAGGGGGTACGAGCAGTACTTC
CASSYWDRGYEQYF
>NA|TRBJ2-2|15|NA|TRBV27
TGTGCCAGCAGTTTCCTGCAGGGGCCCACCGGGGAGCTGTTTTTT
CASSFLQGPTGELFF
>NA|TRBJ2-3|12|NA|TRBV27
TGTGCCAGCAGCTATGGCACAGATACGCAGTATTTT
CASSYGTDTQYF
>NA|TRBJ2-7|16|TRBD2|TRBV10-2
TGCGCCAGCAGTGAGACTAAAATAGAGGGGACTAATGAGCAGTACTTC
CASSETKIEGTNEQYF
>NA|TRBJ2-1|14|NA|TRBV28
TGTGCCAGCATCGGGAGAACAGATGAGGATGAGCAGTTCTTC
CASIGRTDEDEQFF
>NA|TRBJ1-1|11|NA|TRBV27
TGTGCCAGTCGTCAGAACACTGAAGCTTTCTTT
CASRQNTEAFF
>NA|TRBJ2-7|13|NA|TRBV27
TGTGCCAGCAGTTTAGTAACTAGCTACGAGCAGTACTTC
CASSLVTSYEQYF
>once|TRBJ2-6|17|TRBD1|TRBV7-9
TGTGCCAGCAGCCCTAGGACAGGGGAGTCTGGGGCCAACGTCCTGACTTTC
CASSPRTGESGANVLTF
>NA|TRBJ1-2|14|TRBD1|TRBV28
TGTGCCAGCACGGACAGGGATCCCACTTATGGCTACACCTTC
CASTDRDPTYGYTF
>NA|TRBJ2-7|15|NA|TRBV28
TGTGCCAGCAGTTTATGGGGCAGGGAACCCTACGAGCAGTACTTC
CASSLWGREPYEQYF
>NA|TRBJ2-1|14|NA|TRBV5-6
TGTGCCAGCAGCTTGGACATCTCCTACAATGAGCAGTTCTTC
CASSLDISYNEQFF
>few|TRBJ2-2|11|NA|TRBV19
TGTGCCAGTAGCGTAACCGGGGAGCTGTTTTTT
CASSVTGELFF